One and the same sample provided the 7 T cell receptor beta chains below, sequenced in a study of molecular identifiers for immune sequencing clone quantification. TCRdb passed the PCR reads through MiXCR, listing each CDR3 protein once. The profile shows approximately 550,000 distinct CDR3 sequences, 20% to 25% of them singletons. What was sequenced was naive CD8+ T cells from blood, with Jurkat cell RNA spiked in. The subset here: FACS-sorted CD8+CD4-CCR7+CD45RA+ naive T cells. Source of these receptors: a human donor in good health. Some libraries in this study had Jurkat cell RNA spiked in.

On this clonotype itself: A much larger clone lies a single base off, so this may be a read error. Since the CDR3 does not end with the conserved phenylalanine or tryptophan, this likely comes from a read error. The chain combines TRBV4-3 with TRBJ2-7, with 7 bases aligning to TRBD2. The CDR3 runs to 15 residues. Germline CDR1 and CDR2: LGHNA and YSLEER. The trim removed 4 bases at V and 0 bases at J, leaving 6 bases unmatched. The CDR3 protein is CASSPGGRSSYEQYL. DNA for the CDR3: TGCGCCAGCAGCCCGGGGGGACGGAGCTCCTACGAGCAGTACCTC.

This clonotype was picked up a small number of times. V gene TRBV9 combines with J gene TRBJ1-3; D is unclear. Germline V gives CDR1 SGDLS, CDR2 YYNGEE. This CDR3 spans 15 amino acids. V lost 0 bases, J lost 1 base, and 8 bases lay in between. CDR3 sequence reads: CASSVGIGSGNTIYF. CDR3 DNA sequence: TGTGCCAGCAGCGTAGGTATCGGATCTGGAAACACCATATATTTT.

This clonotype was counted between two and nine times. CDR3: CASSQPGLAENEQYF. The CDR3, as DNA: TGTGCCAGCAGCCAACCGGGACTAGCAGAAAACGAGCAGTACTTC. The genes are TRBV7-9 and TRBJ2-7; 9 bases line up with TRBD2. The CDR3 is 15 amino acids. V shed 5 bases, J shed 5 bases, and the junction held 10 bases outside the gene matches. Germline-derived CDR1 and CDR2 are SEHNR and FQNEAQ (reference sequence).

This clonotype was detected many times. J is TRBJ2-3 and V is TRBV9; no clear D gene. Germline CDR1 is SGDLS and CDR2 is YYNGEE. The CDR3 has 13 residues. Trimming cost V 3 bases and J 2 bases, with 7 bases left between them. The CDR3 loop is CASSDPLTDTQYF. Here the CDR3 DNA reads TGTGCCAGCAGCGATCCCCTCACAGATACGCAGTATTTT.

In this sample, this clonotype turned up many times. The CDR3 spells CASSLGILGWTEAFF. The CDR3 nucleotides are TGTGCCAGCAGTTTGGGTATTTTGGGATGGACTGAAGCTTTCTTT. The rearrangement links TRBV6-2 or TRBV6-3 to TRBJ1-1; D not certain. Germline V CDR1 and CDR2: MNHEY, SVGEGT. The CDR3 spans 15 residues. Trimming left V 4 bases short and J 5 bases short, with 17 bases between.

The chain has TRBV6-2 or TRBV6-3 and TRBJ1-5; perhaps TRBD1 as D (6 bases). V was cut by 3 bases and J by 3 bases, with 12 bases left in between. From germline, CDR1 is MNHEY and CDR2 SVGEGT. The CDR3 has 15 amino acids. The CDR3 DNA reads as TGTGCCAGCAGTTATTTTGGACAGTACAATCAGCCCCAGCATTTT. Translating it yields CASSYFGQYNQPQHF.

This clonotype occurred many times. The rearrangement links TRBV7-9 to TRBJ1-4; D remains unclear. Germline V gene data show CDR1 as SEHNR and CDR2 as FQNEAQ (reference sequence). V was cut by 5 bases and J by 7 bases, with 17 bases left in between. This CDR3 region has 15 residues. CDR3 residues: CASSNIRDIGEKLFF. The DNA of the CDR3 is TGTGCCAGCAGCAACATCCGGGATATCGGTGAAAAACTGTTTTTT.